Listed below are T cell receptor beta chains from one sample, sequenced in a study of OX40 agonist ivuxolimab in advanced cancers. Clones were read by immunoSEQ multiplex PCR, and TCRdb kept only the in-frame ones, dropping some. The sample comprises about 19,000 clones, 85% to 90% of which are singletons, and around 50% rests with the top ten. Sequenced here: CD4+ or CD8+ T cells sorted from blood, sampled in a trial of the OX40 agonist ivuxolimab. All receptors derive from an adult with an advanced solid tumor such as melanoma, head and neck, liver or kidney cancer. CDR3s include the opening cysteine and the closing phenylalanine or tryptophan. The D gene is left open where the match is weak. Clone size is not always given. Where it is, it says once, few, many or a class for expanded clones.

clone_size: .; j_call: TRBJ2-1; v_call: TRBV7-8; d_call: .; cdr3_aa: CASSFALSYNEQFF; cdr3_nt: TGTGCCAGCAGCTTTGCTCTATCCTACAATGAGCAGTTCTTC
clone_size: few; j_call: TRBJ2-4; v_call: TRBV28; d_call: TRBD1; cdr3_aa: CASSPVGTGGNIQYF; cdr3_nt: TGTGCCAGCAGTCCCGTCGGGACAGGGGGCAACATTCAGTACTTC
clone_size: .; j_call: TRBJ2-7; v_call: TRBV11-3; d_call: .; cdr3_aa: CASSLGARYEQYF; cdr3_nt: TGTGCCAGCAGCTTAGGTGCTCGGTACGAGCAGTACTTC
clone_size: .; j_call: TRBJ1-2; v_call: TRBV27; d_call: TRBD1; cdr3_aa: CASSLRTGLDYGYTF; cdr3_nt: TGTGCCAGCAGTTTAAGGACAGGGCTTGACTATGGCTACACCTTC
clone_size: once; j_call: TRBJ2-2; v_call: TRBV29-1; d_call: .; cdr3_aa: CSVGSTNTGELFF; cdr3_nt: TGCAGCGTTGGCAGCACGAACACCGGGGAGCTGTTTTTT
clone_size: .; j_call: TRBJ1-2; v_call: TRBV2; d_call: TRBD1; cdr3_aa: CASTGQGDGYTF; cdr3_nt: TGTGCCAGCACGGGACAGGGGGATGGCTACACCTTC
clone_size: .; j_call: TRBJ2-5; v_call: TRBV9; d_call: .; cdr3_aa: CASSPTGLQETQYF; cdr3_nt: TGTGCCAGCAGCCCCACGGGACTCCAAGAGACCCAGTACTTC
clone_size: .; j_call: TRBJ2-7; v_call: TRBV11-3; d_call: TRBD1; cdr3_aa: CASSRTGTGNEQYF; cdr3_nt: TGTGCCAGCAGCCGAACCGGGACAGGGAACGAGCAGTACTTC
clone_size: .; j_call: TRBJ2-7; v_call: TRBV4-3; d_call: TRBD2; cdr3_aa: CASSQGTGLAGAFYEQYF; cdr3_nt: TGCGCCAGCAGCCAAGGAACGGGACTAGCGGGAGCTTTTTACGAGCAGTACTTC
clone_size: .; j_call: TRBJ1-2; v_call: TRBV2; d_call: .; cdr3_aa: CASSDRGYGYTF; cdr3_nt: TGTGCCAGCTCGGACCGGGGCTATGGCTACACCTTC
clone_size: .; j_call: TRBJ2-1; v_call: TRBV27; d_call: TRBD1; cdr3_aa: CASSPRTGQQFF; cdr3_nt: TGTGCCAGCAGTCCAAGGACAGGGCAGCAGTTCTTC
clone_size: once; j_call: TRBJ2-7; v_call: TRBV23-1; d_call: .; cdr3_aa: CASSQNVQGVLCEQYF; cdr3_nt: TGCGCCAGCAGTCAAAACGTACAGGGCGTCTTATGCGAGCAGTACTTC
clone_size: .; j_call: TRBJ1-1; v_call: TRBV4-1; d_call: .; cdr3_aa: CASSQDKGQGTEAFF; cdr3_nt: TGCGCCAGCAGCCAAGACAAGGGGCAGGGGACTGAAGCTTTCTTT
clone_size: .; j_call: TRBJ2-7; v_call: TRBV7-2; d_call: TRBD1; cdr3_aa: CASSLALRQGNEQYF; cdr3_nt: TGTGCCAGCAGCTTAGCCCTGAGACAGGGCAACGAGCAGTACTTC
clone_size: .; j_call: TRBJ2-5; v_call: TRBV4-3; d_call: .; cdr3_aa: CASSQEVRFQETQYF; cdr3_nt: TGCGCCAGCAGCCAAGAGGTCAGGTTCCAAGAGACCCAGTACTTC
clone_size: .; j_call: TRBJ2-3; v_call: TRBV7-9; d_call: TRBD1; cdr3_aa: CASSLAFGQGEADTQYF; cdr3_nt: TGTGCCAGCAGCTTAGCGTTCGGACAGGGGGAGGCAGATACGCAGTATTTT
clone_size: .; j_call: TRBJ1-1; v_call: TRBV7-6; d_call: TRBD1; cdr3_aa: CASSLGGGITEAFF; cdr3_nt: TGTGCCAGCAGCTTAGGAGGGGGCATCACTGAAGCTTTCTTT
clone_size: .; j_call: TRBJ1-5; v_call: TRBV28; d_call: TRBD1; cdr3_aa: CASSLGRTGNQPQHF; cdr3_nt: TGTGCCAGCAGTTTGGGCCGGACAGGGAACCAGCCCCAGCATTTT
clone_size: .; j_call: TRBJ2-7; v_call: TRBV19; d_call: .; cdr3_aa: CASSITAATYEQYF; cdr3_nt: TGTGCCAGTAGTATCACCGCAGCTACCTACGAGCAGTACTTC
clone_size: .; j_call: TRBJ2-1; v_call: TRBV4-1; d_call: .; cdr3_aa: CASSRSNEQFF; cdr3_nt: TGCGCCAGCAGCCGTTCTAATGAGCAGTTCTTC
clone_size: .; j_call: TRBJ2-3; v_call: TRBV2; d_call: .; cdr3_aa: CASSGFSTDTQYF; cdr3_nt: TGTGCCAGCAGTGGGTTCAGCACAGATACGCAGTATTTT
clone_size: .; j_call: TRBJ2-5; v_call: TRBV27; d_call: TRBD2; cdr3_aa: CASSPWTSEGETQYF; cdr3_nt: TGTGCCAGCAGTCCGTGGACTAGCGAAGGAGAGACCCAGTACTTC
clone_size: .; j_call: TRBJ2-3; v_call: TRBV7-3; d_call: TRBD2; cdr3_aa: CASSPLADTDTQYF; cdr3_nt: TGTGCCAGCAGCCCCCTAGCGGACACAGATACGCAGTATTTT
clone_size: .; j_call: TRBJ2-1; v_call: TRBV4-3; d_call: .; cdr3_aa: CASSQSWGSWVEQFF; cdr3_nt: TGCGCCAGCAGCCAAAGTTGGGGTTCGTGGGTTGAGCAGTTCTTC
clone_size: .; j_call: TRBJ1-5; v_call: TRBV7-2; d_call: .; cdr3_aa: CASSRKEGSNQPQHF; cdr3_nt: TGTGCCAGCAGCCGAAAGGAGGGGAGCAATCAGCCCCAGCATTTT
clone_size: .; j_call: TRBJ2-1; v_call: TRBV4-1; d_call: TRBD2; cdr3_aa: CASSQDPHGTSGNNEQFF; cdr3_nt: TGCGCCAGCAGCCAAGATCCCCACGGGACTAGCGGGAACAATGAGCAGTTCTTC
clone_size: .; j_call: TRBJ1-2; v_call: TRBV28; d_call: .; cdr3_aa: CASSLVEAATYGYTF; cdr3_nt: TGTGCCAGCAGTTTGGTCGAGGCAGCGACCTATGGCTACACCTTC
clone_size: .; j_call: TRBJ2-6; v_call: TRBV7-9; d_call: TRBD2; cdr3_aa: CASSTYRSGPSGANVLTF; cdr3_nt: TGTGCCAGCAGCACCTACCGTAGCGGGCCCTCTGGGGCCAACGTCCTGACTTTC
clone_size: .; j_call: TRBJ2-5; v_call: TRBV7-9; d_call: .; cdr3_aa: CASSPGAIQETQYF; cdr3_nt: TGTGCCAGCAGCCCAGGGGCTATCCAAGAGACCCAGTACTTC
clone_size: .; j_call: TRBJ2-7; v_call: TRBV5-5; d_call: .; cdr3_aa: CASSSEGLTFSSYEQYF; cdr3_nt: TGTGCCAGCAGCTCGGAGGGCCTCACCTTCAGCTCCTACGAGCAGTACTTC
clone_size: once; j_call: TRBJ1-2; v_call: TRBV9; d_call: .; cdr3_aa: CASTFNMNPNCGYTF; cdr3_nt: TGTGCCAGCACATTCAATATGAACCCTAACTGTGGCTACACCTTC
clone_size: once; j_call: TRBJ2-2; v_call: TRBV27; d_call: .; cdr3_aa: CASRGGQGAGELFF; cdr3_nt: TGTGCCAGCAGGGGGGGTCAGGGGGCCGGGGAGCTGTTTTTT
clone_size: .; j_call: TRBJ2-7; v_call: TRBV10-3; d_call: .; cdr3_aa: CAISEIGYEQYF; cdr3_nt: TGTGCCATCAGTGAAATCGGTTACGAGCAGTACTTC
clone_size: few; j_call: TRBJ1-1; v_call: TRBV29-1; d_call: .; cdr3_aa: CSVTGNTEAFF; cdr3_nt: TGCAGCGTCACAGGGAACACTGAAGCTTTCTTT
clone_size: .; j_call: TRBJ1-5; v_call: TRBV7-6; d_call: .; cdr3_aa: CASSLEVNQPQHF; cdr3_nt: TGTGCCAGCAGCTTAGAGGTCAATCAGCCCCAGCATTTT
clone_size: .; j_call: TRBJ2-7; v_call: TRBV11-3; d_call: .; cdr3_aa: CASSPRGLGYEQYF; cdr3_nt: TGTGCCAGCAGCCCCCGGGGGCTGGGGTACGAGCAGTACTTC
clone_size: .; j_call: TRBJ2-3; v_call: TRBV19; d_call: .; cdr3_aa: CASSNTALADTQYF; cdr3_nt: TGTGCCAGTAGTAACACTGCATTGGCAGATACGCAGTATTTT
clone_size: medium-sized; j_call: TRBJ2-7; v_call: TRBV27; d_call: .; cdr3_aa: CASSLGAGSYEQYF; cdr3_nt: TGTGCCAGCAGTTTAGGTGCGGGGAGCTACGAGCAGTACTTC
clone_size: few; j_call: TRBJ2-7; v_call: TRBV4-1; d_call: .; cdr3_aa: CASSQGQGSSSYEQYF; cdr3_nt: TGCGCCAGCAGCCAAGGGCAGGGGAGTAGCTCCTACGAGCAGTACTTC
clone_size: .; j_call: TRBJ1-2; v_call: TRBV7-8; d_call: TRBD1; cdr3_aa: CASSSPGTVIGAYTF; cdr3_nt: TGTGCCAGCAGCTCACCCGGGACAGTAATTGGAGCCTACACCTTC
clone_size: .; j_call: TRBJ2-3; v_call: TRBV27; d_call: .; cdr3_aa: CASSLKQGGADTQYF; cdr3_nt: TGTGCCAGCAGTTTAAAACAGGGTGGCGCAGATACGCAGTATTTT
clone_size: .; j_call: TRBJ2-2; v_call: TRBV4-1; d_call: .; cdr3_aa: CASSQDSGLPTGELFF; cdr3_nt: TGCGCCAGCAGCCAAGATTCGGGACTCCCAACCGGGGAGCTGTTTTTT
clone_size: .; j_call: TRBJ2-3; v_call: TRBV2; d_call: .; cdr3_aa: CASSGRASTDTQYF; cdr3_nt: TGTGCCAGCAGTGGGAGGGCTAGCACAGATACGCAGTATTTT
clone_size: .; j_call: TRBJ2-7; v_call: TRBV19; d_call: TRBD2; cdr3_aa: CASSMGLGLGDNEQYF; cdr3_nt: TGTGCCAGTAGTATGGGACTAGGACTAGGGGACAACGAGCAGTACTTC
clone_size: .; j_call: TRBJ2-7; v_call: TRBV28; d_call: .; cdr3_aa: CASSPGPGRWVYEQYF; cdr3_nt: TGTGCCAGCAGCCCAGGGCCGGGCAGGTGGGTCTACGAGCAGTACTTC
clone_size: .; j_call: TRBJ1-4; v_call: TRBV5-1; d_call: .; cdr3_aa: CASSRTDHNEKLFF; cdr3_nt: TGCGCCAGCAGCCGGACCGACCATAATGAAAAACTGTTTTTT
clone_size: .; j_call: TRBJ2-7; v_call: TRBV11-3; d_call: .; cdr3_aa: CASSLDMNYEQYF; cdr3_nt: TGTGCCAGCAGCTTAGACATGAACTACGAGCAGTACTTC
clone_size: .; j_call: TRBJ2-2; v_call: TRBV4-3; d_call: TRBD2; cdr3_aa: CASSQDTSGGITNTGELFF; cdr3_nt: TGCGCCAGCAGCCAAGATACTAGCGGGGGGATAACGAACACCGGGGAGCTGTTTTTT
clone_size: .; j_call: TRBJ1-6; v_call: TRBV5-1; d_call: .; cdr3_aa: CASSLENNSPLHF; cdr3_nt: TGCGCCAGCAGCTTGGAGAATAATTCACCCCTCCACTTT
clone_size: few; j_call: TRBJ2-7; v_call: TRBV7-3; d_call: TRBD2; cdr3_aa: CASSQGTSGRIPEQYF; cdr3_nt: TGTGCCAGCAGCCAAGGGACTAGCGGGAGGATCCCCGAGCAGTACTTC
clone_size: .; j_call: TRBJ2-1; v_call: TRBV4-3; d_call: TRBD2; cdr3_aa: CASSQERLAGYNEQFF; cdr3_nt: TGCGCCAGCAGCCAAGAAAGACTAGCGGGGTACAATGAGCAGTTCTTC
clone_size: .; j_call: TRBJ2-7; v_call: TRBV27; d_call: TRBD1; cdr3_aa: CACTGGQGAYEQYF; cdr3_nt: TGTGCCTGCACAGGGGGCCAGGGGGCCTACGAGCAGTACTTC
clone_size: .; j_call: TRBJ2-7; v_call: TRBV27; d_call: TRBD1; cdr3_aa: CASRDRGYEQYF; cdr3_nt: TGTGCCAGCCGGGACAGGGGTTACGAGCAGTACTTC
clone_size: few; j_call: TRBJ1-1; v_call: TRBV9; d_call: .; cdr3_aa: CASRGPMNTEAFF; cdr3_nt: TGTGCCAGTAGGGGACCCATGAACACTGAAGCTTTCTTT